This T cell receptor beta chain was recorded in a study of metastatic and nonmetastatic thyroid tumors. At the level of the study: It was across blood and tumor or nodule tissue from malignant and benign thyroid patients that repertoires were compared.

Study-level points and caveats: According to reports, the diversity of TCR beta was significantly higher in malignant thyroid tumors than in benign nodules, and this held in both blood and tumor samples.

This clone was seen only a few times. The antigen is unknown. The junction does not match germline at one end; this may be a read error. As originally analysed: For papillary thyroid cancer, a distant-metastasis classifier was constructed from CDR3 differences observed across clinicopathological groups. MiXCR reprocessed the PCR reads for TCRdb. The authors' filters were not applied to this entry. The sample comprises tens of thousands of clones, 20% of which are singletons, and less than 4.5% rests with the top ten. Prior to thyroid surgery, none of the patients had received any treatment. Sequences were obtained from adjacent normal tissue. This TCR was sampled from a female donor with papillary thyroid cancer or a benign thyroid nodule (not recorded which). Some clones in this sample may be carry-over from other donors' samples.

The CDR3 here is CASRKIASPQETQHF. The CDR3 nucleotides read TGTGCCAGCAGGAAGATAGCGTCCCCCCAAGAGACCCAGCACTTC. The chain links TRBV6-2 or TRBV6-3 to TRBJ2-5, with TRBD2 as a possible D gene (5 bases). This CDR3 contains 15 residues. The germline CDR1 and CDR2 sequences are MNHEY and SVGEGT.